The entry below gives a single T cell receptor (beta chain) sequence along with its context. Its antigen is not known. This CDR3 has 14 residues. V shed 5 bases and J 0 bases; nucleotides not matched to a gene: 1. CDR1 SGHNT and CDR2 YENEEA come from the germline V gene. The data were taken from a study of cytomegalovirus exposure and HLA in healthy donors. General observations from the study: Immune exposure data for these donors was limited to CMV serostatus. Presence/absence analyses supposed approximately even sequencing depth among donors. Earlier analysis found most TCR beta V segments productive about 90% or about 30% of the time. According to a later analysis, most TCR beta chains associated with CMV appeared HLA-restricted.

The PCR made use of 60 Vbeta and 13 Jbeta primers. Clones were sequenced by immunoSEQ multiplex PCR, and TCRdb holds only the in-frame ones, with some missing. The sample lists 170,000 or so clones; over 70% were seen once. Sequenced input: PBMCs. The V and J genes are TRBV11-3 and TRBJ2-1; 7 nucleotides agree with TRBD1. The receptor was derived from a man aged 35 to 55 in good health and CMV-seronegative. The CDR3 DNA reads TGTGCCAGCAGCCCAGGGGGCTCCTACAATGAGCAGTTCTTC. Its protein is CASSPGGSYNEQFF.